The 13 T cell receptor beta chains below all came from one sample that was sequenced in a study of a mutant IDH1 vaccine in newly diagnosed glioma. Clones were read by immunoSEQ multiplex PCR, and TCRdb kept only the in-frame ones, dropping some. The repertoire holds almost 30,000 clones, with about nine tenths as singletons. Documented time point: week 5, during vaccination. It was 300 ug of mutant IDH1 20-mer peptide that made up each vaccine dose, given with topical imiquimod. Antigens for these TCRs are unknown. The material was peripheral blood mononuclear cells (PBMCs), obtained from a glioma patient whose treatment included an IDH1 peptide vaccine. Receptors originate from a woman aged 40 to 55 with glioma. Some clones in this sample may be carry-over from other donors' samples.

The chain recombines TRBV5-4 with TRBJ2-4; D is unclear. The CDR3 is made up of 15 amino acids. V was shortened by 4 bases and J by 2 bases, with 13 bases between the two germline ends. Germline V CDR1 and CDR2: SGHNT, YYREEE (reference sequence). The CDR3 here is CASSKVGLTKNIQYF. In DNA form, the CDR3 reads TGTGCCAGCAGCAAGGTTGGGCTAACCAAAAACATTCAGTACTTC.

The chain employs TRBV18 and TRBJ2-6; D is unresolved. The germline gives CDR1 KGHSH, CDR2 LQKENI. The CDR3 length is 18 residues. The V end lost 6 bases, the J end lost 1 base, and 19 bases lay between the germline ends. The CDR3 nucleotides read TGTGCCAGCTCGCCCGTTATTTCGGACGGGTCTGGGGCCAACGTCCTGACTTTC. Translated, it gives CASSPVISDGSGANVLTF.

This chain links TRBV5-1 with TRBJ2-1, with 13 bases lining up with TRBD2. V lost 0 bases and J lost 5; bases outside the gene matches: 8. The CDR3 consists of 18 residues. The germline V gene has CDR1 SGHRS and CDR2 YFSETQ. This CDR3 is CASSLGGTSGGEHNEQFF. The CDR3 DNA reads as TGCGCCAGCAGCTTGGGCGGCACTAGCGGGGGGGAACACAATGAGCAGTTCTTC.

The chain couples TRBV28 to TRBJ1-3, with TRBD1 matching over 7 bases. Trimming removed 4 bases from V and 3 bases from J; junction bases left unmatched: 3. The CDR3 has 14 residues. Per the germline V gene, CDR1 is MDHEN and CDR2 is SYDVKM. DNA for the CDR3: TGTGCCAGCAGTTGGGACAGTGATGGAAACACCATATATTTT. Its translation is CASSWDSDGNTIYF.

A remark on this clone: The same CDR3 arises from other DNA sequences in this sample as well. The V and J genes are TRBV28 and TRBJ1-6, with TRBD1 as a possible D gene (6 bases). V lost 2 bases and J lost 0, with 8 bases in between. The CDR3 runs 16 residues. Germline lookup yields CDR1 MDHEN and CDR2 SYDVKM. The CDR3 region has the DNA TGTGCCAGCAGTTTAGGGGGCAGCTCCTATAATTCACCCCTCCACTTT. This sequence encodes CASSLGGSSYNSPLHF. Using reference TRBV28 and TRBJ1-6 for the parts outside the CDR3, the full variable domain is DVKVTQSSRYLVKRTGEKVFLECVQDMDHENMFWYRQDPGLGLRLIYFSYDVKMKEKGDIPEGYSVSREKKERFSLILESASTNQTSMYLCASSLGGSSYNSPLHFGNGTRLTVT.

This chain joins TRBV13 and TRBJ2-7, with unresolved D. Germline CDR1 is PRHDT and CDR2 is FYEKMQ (reference sequence). This CDR3 is 13 amino acids long. Trimming took off 4 bases at V and 3 bases at J, with 10 bases between the two ends. CDR3 amino acids: CASSSGAHYEQYF. DNA for the CDR3: TGTGCCAGCAGCTCCGGAGCCCACTACGAGCAGTACTTC.

The chain carries TRBV6-5 and TRBJ2-2; a weak D match, TRBD2 (6 bases). The CDR3 is made up of 12 amino acids. With 7 bases removed from V and 7 bases from J, the gap between germline ends came to 10 bases. The V gene's germline CDR1 is MNHEY and CDR2 SVGAGI. The CDR3 protein is CASTRGNGELFF. CDR3 DNA: TGTGCCAGCACCCGGGGGAACGGGGAGCTGTTTTTT.

V and J are TRBV25-1 and TRBJ1-2; D unresolved. The length of the CDR3 is 11 residues. Germline V gives CDR1 MGHDK, CDR2 SYGVNS. Trimming left V 2 bases short and J 2 bases short, with 0 bases between. The CDR3 coding sequence is TGTGCCAGCAGTGAAAACTATGGCTACACCTTC. Translated, it gives CASSENYGYTF.

The chain recombines TRBV9 with TRBJ2-3; D ambiguous. The CDR3 sequence is 15 residues long. CDR1 is SGDLS and CDR2 is YYNGEE in the germline V gene. V was shortened by 0 bases and J by 2 bases, with 10 bases between the two germline ends. CDR3: CASSVAATSTDTQYF. The CDR3 DNA is TGTGCCAGCAGCGTAGCCGCCACTTCCACAGATACGCAGTATTTT. Variable domain in full (rest from reference TRBV9 and TRBJ2-3): DSGVTQTPKHLITATGQRVTLRCSPRSGDLSVYWYQQSLDQGLQFLIQYYNGEERAKGNILERFSAQQFPDLHSELNLSSLELGDSALYFCASSVAATSTDTQYFGPGTRLTVL.

This clone was picked up one time. The chain has TRBV28 and TRBJ2-5; TRBD1 matches at 8 bases. The trim removed 9 bases at V and 0 bases at J, leaving 6 bases unmatched. From germline, CDR1 is MDHEN and CDR2 SYDVKM. CDR3 size: 14 residues. The CDR3 coding sequence is TGTGCCAGTAGTAACAGGGGGTACCAAGAGACCCAGTACTTC. Translated: CASSNRGYQETQYF.

This clone was seen a few times. This chain links TRBV6-4 with TRBJ2-3; D is unresolved. The CDR3 is 14 amino acids. V was pared by 0 bases and J by 3 bases, with 7 bases between. Per the germline V gene, CDR1 is MRHNA and CDR2 is SNTAGT. The CDR3 here is CASSDSSSTDTQYF. The CDR3 nucleotides are TGTGCCAGCAGTGACTCGAGCTCGACAGATACGCAGTATTTT.

This clone was picked up one time. This chain connects TRBV19 to TRBJ2-1; a weak D match, TRBD2 (7 bases). V was shortened by 6 bases and J by 8 bases, with 17 bases between the two germline ends. CDR1 is LNHDA and CDR2 is SQIVND in the germline V gene (reference sequence). CDR3 length: 14 amino acids. CDR3 sequence (DNA): TGTGCCAGTAGCGTCGGGGGGCCCAGGGATGAGCAGTTCTTC. Amino acid sequence: CASSVGGPRDEQFF.

The chain joins TRBV4-3 to TRBJ2-7, with TRBD2 as a possible D gene (7 bases). The V gene lost 0 bases and the J gene lost 4 bases, with 13 bases spanning the gap. CDR3 size: 15 residues. CDR1 is LGHNA and CDR2 is YSLEER in the germline V gene. DNA of the CDR3: TGCGCCAGCAGCCAAGAGGAGGGGGGGCCGTACGAGCAGTACTTC. Residues: CASSQEEGGPYEQYF.